This passage covers 26 T cell receptor beta chains from one sample sequenced in a study of blood T cell repertoires in COVID-19. Measured with immunoSEQ multiplex PCR; TCRdb has only the in-frame clones, and not every one. The data contain 110,000 or so clones, 80% to 90% of them singletons. The source material was peripheral blood. All receptors derive from a human donor in a cohort sampled during active COVID-19.

The chain is built from TRBV9 and TRBJ2-3; D gene unclear. The germline V gene encodes CDR1 SGDLS and CDR2 YYNGEE. The CDR3 runs to 13 residues. The V end was cut by 2 bases, the J end by 3 bases, with 7 bases between. As DNA, the CDR3 is TGTGCCAGCAGCGTCTCTCCGACAGATACGCAGTATTTT. It codes for CASSVSPTDTQYF.

The chain joins TRBV19 to TRBJ2-1; 10 nucleotides line up with TRBD1. Trimming took 3 bases from V and 7 from J; bases not matched to a gene: 6. The CDR3 loop spans 15 amino acids. In germline, CDR1 is LNHDA, CDR2 SQIVND (reference sequence). This CDR3 reads CASSIRDRGGNEQFF. CDR3 DNA: TGTGCCAGTAGTATCCGGGACAGGGGTGGAAATGAGCAGTTCTTC.

This chain joins TRBV28 and TRBJ2-1; no firm D call. CDR3 length equals 12 residues. Germline CDR1 and CDR2: MDHEN and SYDVKM. Trimming shortened V by 5 bases and J by 7 bases, and 9 bases separated the two germline ends. The CDR3 DNA sequence: TGTGCCAGCAGTCGGTTATTGAATGAGCAGTTCTTC. It codes for CASSRLLNEQFF.

The chain recombines TRBV12-3 or TRBV12-4 with TRBJ2-3; D is uncertain. V shed 6 bases and J shed 2 bases, with 6 bases lying between them. The length of the CDR3 is 12 residues. CDR3 DNA: TGTGCCAGCAGCCTCCCCACAGATACGCAGTATTTT. This encodes CASSLPTDTQYF.

A single count supports this clone. The rearrangement uses TRBV11-2 and TRBJ2-2, with 11 bases identical to TRBD1. The V gene's germline CDR1 is SGHAT and CDR2 FQNNGV. This CDR3 is 17 amino acids long. The junction had 8 bases not matched to a gene; V was cut back by 5 bases and J by 3 bases. CDR3 bases: TGTGCCAGCAGCCCGTGGACAGGGGGCAGCGACACCGGGGAGCTGTTTTTT. Translating it yields CASSPWTGGSDTGELFF.

V and J are TRBV5-1 and TRBJ1-6; TRBD1 aligns across 8 bases. V lost 3 bases to trimming and J lost 7 bases; unmatched junction nucleotides: 9. Germline loops: CDR1 SGHRS, CDR2 YFSETQ. This CDR3 is 16 amino acids long. In nucleotides, the CDR3 is TGCGCCAGCAGCTCCCCCGGGACAGGCGGGAATTCACCCCTCCACTTT. Protein sequence: CASSSPGTGGNSPLHF.

The chain couples TRBV6-5 to TRBJ2-3; 8 nucleotides match TRBD2. The CDR3 has 14 residues. Germline V gene sequence: CDR1 MNHEY, CDR2 SVGAGI. V shed 5 bases and J 6 bases; nucleotides not matched to a gene: 7. CDR3 in DNA: TGTGCCAGCAGTCTTAGCGGGATCCGGGATACGCAGTATTTT. Its protein product is CASSLSGIRDTQYF.

V gene TRBV7-9 combines with J gene TRBJ1-4, with 8 positions matching TRBD1. The CDR3 loop spans 15 amino acids. Germline CDR1 is SEHNR and CDR2 is FQNEAQ (reference sequence). After removal of 5 bases from V and 6 bases from J, the junction contained 8 bases not matched to a gene. CDR3 residues: CASSLGTGSHEKLFF. CDR3 coding DNA: TGTGCCAGCAGCCTAGGGACAGGCAGTCATGAAAAACTGTTTTTT. Based on the CDR3 plus reference TRBV7-9 and TRBJ1-4, the full variable domain is DTGVSQNPRHKITKRGQNVTFRCDPISEHNRLYWYRQTLGQGPEFLTYFQNEAQLEKSRLLSDRFSAERPKGSFSTLEIQRTEQGDSAMYLCASSLGTGSHEKLFFGSGTQLSVL.

CDR3 sequence (DNA): TGTGCTAGTGGTTTGGTTCCCCACACTAGCGGGTGGGTCTACGAGCAGTACTTC. This sequence encodes CASGLVPHTSGWVYEQYF. The chain has TRBV12-5 and TRBJ2-7; 9 nucleotides agree with TRBD2. The CDR3 contains 18 residues. Looked up from germline, CDR1 is LGHNT and CDR2 is FRNRAP. J gave up 3 bases and V 0 bases, and 12 bases lay outside the gene matches.

J is TRBJ1-6 and V is TRBV19, with a tentative D call TRBD1 (6 bases). This CDR3 is built from 14 residues. Germline CDR1 is LNHDA and CDR2 is SQIVND (reference sequence). The ends were cut back, 3 bases at V and 5 bases at J, with 8 bases in the middle. The CDR3 protein is CASSIGQHNSPLHF. CDR3 in DNA: TGTGCCAGTAGTATCGGACAGCATAATTCACCCCTCCACTTT.

V and J are TRBV5-4 and TRBJ2-6; 8 nucleotides align to TRBD1. The V segment lost 4 bases and the J segment 4 bases; nucleotides outside the gene matches: 7. The CDR3 spans 16 residues. Germline V gene lookup returns CDR1 SGHNT and CDR2 YYREEE (reference sequence). CDR3 in DNA: TGTGCCAGCAGCGGGATGGACAGGGCAGGGGCCAACGTCCTGACTTTC. It translates to CASSGMDRAGANVLTF.

This clone has more than one count but fewer than ten. DNA of the CDR3: TGTGCCAGCAGCTTCGGATCTAGCGGGGGTTTAGATACGCAGTATTTT. Translation: CASSFGSSGGLDTQYF. This rearrangement joins TRBV5-4 to TRBJ2-3; 10 nucleotides match TRBD2. This CDR3 is 16 amino acids long. Trimming at V came to 2 bases and at J to 5 bases, leaving 8 bases not matched to a gene. Germline CDR1 and CDR2: SGHNT and YYREEE (reference sequence).

This clone has just a few counts. This rearrangement joins TRBV6-2 or TRBV6-3 to TRBJ1-2, with D hard to call. V was clipped by 6 bases and J by 6 bases, with 14 bases between them. This CDR3 is built from 13 residues. Germline V lookup: CDR1 MNHEY, CDR2 SVGEGT. CDR3 protein: CASSFGEKDGYTF. The CDR3 DNA follows: TGTGCCAGCAGCTTCGGGGAGAAGGATGGCTACACCTTC.

V and J are TRBV25-1 and TRBJ2-2; D is possibly TRBD2 (7 bases). Trimming pared 5 bases from V and 4 bases from J, leaving 17 bases between. CDR1 is MGHDK, CDR2 SYGVNS, per germline. This CDR3 contains 16 residues. The CDR3 bases are TGTGCCAGCAGTTGGCTGGGGGGGCTAGGCACCGGGGAGCTGTTTTTT. This gives the protein CASSWLGGLGTGELFF.

The chain combines TRBV29-1 with TRBJ1-1; the D gene is possibly TRBD1 (5 bases). The CDR3 is made up of 12 amino acids. Trimming stripped 4 bases from V and 5 bases from J, with 11 bases between. CDR1 and CDR2 (germline): SQVTM, ANQGSEA. The CDR3 nucleotides read TGCAGCGTTGGGCAGGGCCGGACTGAAGCTTTCTTT. Its protein is CSVGQGRTEAFF.

V is TRBV4-2 and J is TRBJ1-4, with 9 bases identical to TRBD1. Losses at the gene ends were 4 bases for V and 0 bases for J; bases not matched to a gene: 6. The V gene's germline CDR1 is LGHNA and CDR2 YNFKEQ. The CDR3 consists of 17 residues. The CDR3 spells CASSRDRAGATNEKLFF. CDR3 coding DNA: TGTGCCAGCAGCCGGGACAGGGCGGGGGCAACTAATGAAAAACTGTTTTTT.

The chain recombines TRBV24-1 with TRBJ2-3; TRBD1 matches at 9 bases. CDR1 is KGHDR and CDR2 is SFDVKD in the germline V gene. The CDR3 consists of 15 residues. With 3 bases clipped from V and 0 bases from J, the junction kept 0 bases outside the gene matches. CDR3 in amino acids: CATSDGQGSTDTQYF. The DNA for the CDR3 is TGTGCCACCAGTGATGGACAGGGGAGCACAGATACGCAGTATTTT.

The rearrangement joins TRBV12-3 or TRBV12-4 to TRBJ2-1; D is possibly TRBD2 (5 bases). V shed 0 bases and J shed 15 bases, with 12 bases lying between them. The CDR3 consists of 12 residues. CDR3 in DNA: TGTGCCAGCAGTTTAGCGACTACGCCCGCGTTCTTC. It encodes CASSLATTPAFF.

The V and J genes are TRBV5-1 and TRBJ2-5; possibly TRBD2 for D (8 bases). Trimming left V 4 bases short and J 4 bases short, with 14 bases between. Germline V lookup: CDR1 SGHRS, CDR2 YFSETQ. The CDR3 is 14 residues long. The CDR3 loop reads CASSRGRGAETQYF. The DNA for the CDR3 is TGCGCCAGCAGCAGGGGGCGGGGGGCAGAGACCCAGTACTTC.

This chain joins TRBV13 and TRBJ2-5, with 11 bases fitting TRBD1. The germline gives CDR1 PRHDT, CDR2 FYEKMQ (reference sequence). This CDR3 contains 14 residues. Losses at the gene ends were 2 bases for V and 5 bases for J; bases not matched to a gene: 1. The CDR3 spells CASSLRDRGETQYF. The CDR3 coding sequence is TGTGCCAGCAGCTTACGGGACAGGGGGGAGACCCAGTACTTC.

CDR3 DNA: TGTGCCAGCAGCTTAGCGCTAGCGGGGGGCCCCTACAATGAGCAGTTCTTC. This sequence encodes CASSLALAGGPYNEQFF. The chain is built from TRBV7-9 and TRBJ2-1, with 11 bases that match TRBD2. Germline CDR1 SEHNR, CDR2 FQNEAQ (reference sequence). Trimming at V came to 0 bases and at J to 2 bases, leaving 3 bases not matched to a gene. The CDR3 consists of 17 residues.

The rearrangement links TRBV5-1 to TRBJ1-1, with D perhaps matching TRBD1 (5 bases). V was shortened by 0 bases and J by 5 bases, with 11 bases between the two germline ends. The length of the CDR3 is 14 residues. Per germline, CDR1 SGHRS and CDR2 YFSETQ. The CDR3 DNA reads as TGCGCCAGCAGCTTGGGACAGTGGACGACTGAAGCTTTCTTT. Translated, it gives CASSLGQWTTEAFF.

This clone has only one observation. The chain combines TRBV5-8 with TRBJ2-3; D is unclear. Germline V gene lookup returns CDR1 SGHTS and CDR2 YDEGEE. V dropped 4 bases and J dropped 2 bases, with 5 bases sitting between them. CDR3 size: 12 residues. The chain's CDR3 is CASSQNTDTQYF. CDR3 sequence (DNA): TGTGCCAGCAGCCAAAACACAGATACGCAGTATTTT.

The CDR3 nucleotides are TGTGCCAGCAGCCCTGAAGGGACAGGAAGGCCCAGGCGCTCCTACGAGCAGTACTTC. It codes for CASSPEGTGRPRRSYEQYF. The V call is TRBV7-8, the J call TRBJ2-7; 8 nucleotides line up with TRBD1. With 5 bases clipped from V and 0 bases from J, the junction kept 18 bases outside the gene matches. CDR3 length: 19 amino acids. The V gene's germline CDR1 is SGHVS and CDR2 FQNEAQ.

This chain uses TRBV27 with TRBJ2-5; possibly TRBD1 for D (5 bases). The germline V and J ends were trimmed by 3 bases and 5 bases, with 16 bases remaining between them. Germline values: CDR1 MNHEY, CDR2 SMNVEV (reference sequence). This CDR3 comprises 15 residues. CDR3 sequence reads: CASSFRLGDRETQYF. CDR3 DNA: TGTGCCAGCAGTTTTCGGTTAGGGGATCGGGAGACCCAGTACTTC.

This clone was counted once. The V and J genes are TRBV12-3 or TRBV12-4 and TRBJ2-5, with D uncertain. The CDR3 is made up of 12 amino acids. V lost 6 bases and J lost 5, with 10 bases in between. CDR3 nucleotide sequence: TGTGCCAGCAGCTCCACCGGGGAGACCCAGTACTTC. This gives the protein CASSSTGETQYF.